This T cell receptor (beta chain) emerged from a study of vaccination and CD4 T cells after COVID-19. Across the study: Post-diagnosis, post-COVID samples were collected after a median around 97 days, ranging 35 to 161.

Germline V gene data show CDR1 as SGHTA and CDR2 as FQGNSA. The CDR3 length is 16 residues. The V end lost 1 base, the J end lost 8 bases, and 19 bases lay between the germline ends. This clonotype came up a few times. Its antigen is undetermined. Treatment here: approximately 10-day PBMC culture with coronavirus spike peptide pools or control peptides (ViraFEST assay). Cultured CD4+ T-cell DNA underwent Oncomine TCR Beta short-read sequencing. TCRdb re-called the PCR reads through MiXCR, storing one row per CDR3 protein. The sample consists of some 15,000 distinct CDR3 sequences, over 65% of them appearing once.

This sequence originates from a human donor who had recovered from COVID-19. Sequenced input: CD4+ T cells from blood, cultured in vitro. The V call is TRBV7-2, the J call TRBJ2-3; D is unclear. This CDR3 is CASSLGFGSTSSTQYF. The CDR3 bases are TGTGCCAGCAGCTTAGGTTTCGGATCAACCAGTAGTACGCAGTATTTT.